This TCR beta chain was identified during a study of blood T cell repertoires in COVID-19. Study-wide background: Both acute and convalescent COVID-19 samples were obtained from the United States, Italy and Spain. PBMCs, B-cell-depleted T cells, or T cells were the source of the cDNA or gDNA that made up the material.

Original handling: Estimated nucleated cell counts came from reference gene primer amplification. Profiled with immunoSEQ multiplex PCR; TCRdb holds only in-frame clones, not every one. V, J and clone size were drawn from that table, and D and trimming were deduced from the DNA. Of about 240,000 clones in the sample, around four fifths are singletons; the top ten hold roughly 6.4%. CDR1 and CDR2 (germline): MRHNA, SNTAGT. The V and J ends lost 6 bases and 2 bases respectively, with 10 bases between them. The CDR3 covers 13 residues. The sample was peripheral blood. V gene TRBV6-4 combines with J gene TRBJ1-1, with a weak D call TRBD1 (5 bases). The source of this sequence is a woman aged 55-75 years with active or convalescent COVID-19. DNA of the CDR3: TGTGCCAGCAGACCCGACAGCAACACTGAAGCTTTCTTT. As protein: CASRPDSNTEAFF.